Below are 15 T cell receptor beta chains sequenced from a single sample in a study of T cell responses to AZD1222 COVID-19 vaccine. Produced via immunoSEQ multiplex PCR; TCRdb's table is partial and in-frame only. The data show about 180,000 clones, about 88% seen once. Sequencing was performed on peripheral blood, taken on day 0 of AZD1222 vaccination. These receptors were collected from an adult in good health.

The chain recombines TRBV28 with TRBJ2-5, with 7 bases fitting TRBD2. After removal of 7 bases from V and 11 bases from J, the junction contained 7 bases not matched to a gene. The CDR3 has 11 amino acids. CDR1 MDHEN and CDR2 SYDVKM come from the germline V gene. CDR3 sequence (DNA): TGTGCCAGCAACCCGGGGGGACCTCAGTACTTC. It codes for CASNPGGPQYF.

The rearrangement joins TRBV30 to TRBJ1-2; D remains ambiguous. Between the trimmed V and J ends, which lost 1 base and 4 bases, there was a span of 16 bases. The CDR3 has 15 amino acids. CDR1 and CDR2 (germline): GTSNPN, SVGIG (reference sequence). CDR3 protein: CAWSGTGRVSYGYTF. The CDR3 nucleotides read TGTGCCTGGAGTGGTACCGGGAGGGTTAGCTATGGCTACACCTTC.

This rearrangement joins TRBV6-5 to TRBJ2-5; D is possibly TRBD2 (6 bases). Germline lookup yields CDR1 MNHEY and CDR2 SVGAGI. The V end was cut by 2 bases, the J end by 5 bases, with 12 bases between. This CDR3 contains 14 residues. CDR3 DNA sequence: TGTGCCAGCAGTTACACGGGGGAACTGGAGACCCAGTACTTC. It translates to CASSYTGELETQYF.

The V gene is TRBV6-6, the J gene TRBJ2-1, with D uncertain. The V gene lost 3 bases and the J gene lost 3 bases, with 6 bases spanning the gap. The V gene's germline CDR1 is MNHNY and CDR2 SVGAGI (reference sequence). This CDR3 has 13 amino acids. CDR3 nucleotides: TGTGCCAGCAGTTATTCAGACTACAATGAGCAGTTCTTC. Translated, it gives CASSYSDYNEQFF.

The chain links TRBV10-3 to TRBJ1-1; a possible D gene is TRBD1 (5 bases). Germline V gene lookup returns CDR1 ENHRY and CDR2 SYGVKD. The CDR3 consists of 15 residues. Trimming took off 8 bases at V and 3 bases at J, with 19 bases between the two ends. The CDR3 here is CAIGRLGARDTEAFF. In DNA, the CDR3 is TGTGCCATCGGTAGGTTAGGGGCGCGGGACACTGAAGCTTTCTTT.

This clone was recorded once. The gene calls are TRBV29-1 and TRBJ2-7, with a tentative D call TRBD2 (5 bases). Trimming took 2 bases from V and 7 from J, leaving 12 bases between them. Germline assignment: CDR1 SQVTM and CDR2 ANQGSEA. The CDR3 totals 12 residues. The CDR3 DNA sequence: TGCAGCGTTGAAACCTTCCGGGGAGAGCAGTACTTC. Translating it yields CSVETFRGEQYF.

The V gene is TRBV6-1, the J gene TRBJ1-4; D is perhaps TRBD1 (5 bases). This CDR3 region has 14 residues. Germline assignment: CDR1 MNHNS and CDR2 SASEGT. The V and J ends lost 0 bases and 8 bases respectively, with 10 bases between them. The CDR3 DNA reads TGTGCCAGCAGTGAAGCGGGGGTGGGGGAAAAACTGTTTTTT. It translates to CASSEAGVGEKLFF.

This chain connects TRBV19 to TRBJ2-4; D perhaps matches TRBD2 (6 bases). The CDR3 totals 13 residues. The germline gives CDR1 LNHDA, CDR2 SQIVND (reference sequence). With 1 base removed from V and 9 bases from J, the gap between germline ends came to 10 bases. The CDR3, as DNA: TGTGCCAGTAGTATAGCGGGAGACGGCATTCAGTACTTC. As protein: CASSIAGDGIQYF.

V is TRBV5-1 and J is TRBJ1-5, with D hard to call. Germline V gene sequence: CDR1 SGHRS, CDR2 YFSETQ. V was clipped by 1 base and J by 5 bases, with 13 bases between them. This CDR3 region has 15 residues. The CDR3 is CASSLRPSADQPQHF. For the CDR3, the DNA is TGCGCCAGCAGCTTGCGGCCGAGCGCCGATCAGCCCCAGCATTTT.

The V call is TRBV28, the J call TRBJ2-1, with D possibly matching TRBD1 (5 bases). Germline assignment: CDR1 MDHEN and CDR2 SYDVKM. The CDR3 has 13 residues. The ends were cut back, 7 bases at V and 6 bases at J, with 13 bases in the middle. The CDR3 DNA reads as TGTGCCAGCATGAGACAGACCATCAATGAGCAGTTCTTC. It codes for CASMRQTINEQFF.

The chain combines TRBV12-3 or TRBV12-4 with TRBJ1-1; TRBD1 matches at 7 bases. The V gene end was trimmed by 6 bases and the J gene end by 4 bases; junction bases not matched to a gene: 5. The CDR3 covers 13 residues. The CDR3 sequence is CASSFTGATEAFF. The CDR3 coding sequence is TGTGCCAGCAGCTTCACAGGGGCCACTGAAGCTTTCTTT.

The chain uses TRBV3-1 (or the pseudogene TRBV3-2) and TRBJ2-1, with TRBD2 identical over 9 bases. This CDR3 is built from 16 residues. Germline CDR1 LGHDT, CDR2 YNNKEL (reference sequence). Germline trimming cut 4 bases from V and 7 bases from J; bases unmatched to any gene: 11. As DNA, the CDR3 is TGTGCCAGCAGCCGATCTCTGGCGGGGGGGCCAAATGAGCAGTTCTTC. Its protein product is CASSRSLAGGPNEQFF.

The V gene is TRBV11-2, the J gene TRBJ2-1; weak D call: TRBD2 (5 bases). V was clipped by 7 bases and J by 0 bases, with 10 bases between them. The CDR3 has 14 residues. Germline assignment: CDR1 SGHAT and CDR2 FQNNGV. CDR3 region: CASKGGSSYNEQFF. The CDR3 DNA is TGTGCCAGCAAAGGTGGGAGCTCCTACAATGAGCAGTTCTTC.

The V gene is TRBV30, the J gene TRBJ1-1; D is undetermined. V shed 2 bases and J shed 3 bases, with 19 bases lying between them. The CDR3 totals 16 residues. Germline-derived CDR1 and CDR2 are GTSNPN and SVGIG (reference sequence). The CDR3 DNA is TGTGCCTGGAGTCCCAAATCCCCCCCCACGTACACTGAAGCTTTCTTT. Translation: CAWSPKSPPTYTEAFF.

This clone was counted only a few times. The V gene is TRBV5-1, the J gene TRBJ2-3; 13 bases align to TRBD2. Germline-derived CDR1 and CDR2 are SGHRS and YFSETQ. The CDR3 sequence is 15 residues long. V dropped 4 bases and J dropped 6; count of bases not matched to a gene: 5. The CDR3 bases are TGCGCCAGCAGCCCTGGGACTAGCGGGAAGGATACGCAGTATTTT. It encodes CASSPGTSGKDTQYF.